This T cell receptor (beta chain) appears in the sequencing data of a study of beta chain features in type 1 diabetes. In this sample, this clone turned up a few times. There are 13 residues in the CDR3. Germline values: CDR1 SQVTM, CDR2 ANQGSEA. The junction had 10 bases not matched to a gene; V was cut back by 4 bases and J by 7 bases. Central memory, naive, regulatory and stem cell-like memory CD4+ cells were sorted by CD45RO/CCR7/CD25/CD127/CD95/CD27. Once sorted, every population was more than 98% pure. cDNA synthesis used the whole RNA isolate, giving expressed TCRB sequences. The average output of naive, central memory and regulatory T cell samples was about 3.57 million reads. Libraries were prepared by immunoSEQ multiplex PCR; TCRdb keeps only in-frame clonotypes and omits some of them. The sample comprises 250,000 to 350,000 clones, less than 15% of which are singletons, and under 8.5% rests with the top ten.

This sequence originates from a young man in good health. The V call is TRBV29-1, the J call TRBJ2-7; 7 bases are a match to TRBD2. Sequenced: central memory CD4+ T cells from blood. The CDR3 spells CSVVSRGGSEQYF. The DNA for the CDR3 is TGCAGCGTTGTATCCCGGGGCGGGAGTGAGCAGTACTTC.